This record looks at one TCR beta chain sequence and its context. Its target is not known. Between the trimmed V and J ends, which lost 4 bases and 0 bases, there was a span of 10 bases. The CDR3 has 14 amino acids. Germline assignment: CDR1 DFQATT and CDR2 SNEGSKA (reference sequence). The data were obtained in a study of post-analysis software for immune sequencing data. Study details: Clinical courses comprised relapsing-remitting, secondary progressive and progressive-relapsing multiple sclerosis.

Study conclusions and caveats: Patients carried several TRBV segments more frequently than controls did, and TRBV5-6, TRBV5-1 and TRBV20-1 were among them. Significantly lower normalized Chao1 diversity was seen in multiple sclerosis patients than in controls.

TCR beta cDNA libraries included unique molecular identifiers. Each CDR3 protein is one row after TCRdb ran MiXCR on the PCR reads. The repertoire has approximately 360,000 distinct CDR3 sequences, roughly 36% of them found once; the top ten carry 13%. The receptor was derived from a girl between 5 and 17 years old with multiple sclerosis. The sequenced material came from blood. The chain joins TRBV20-1 to TRBJ2-4; D unresolved. CDR3 bases: TGCAGTGCTATAAGTGGCTTAGCCAAAAACATTCAGTACTTC. Translation: CSAISGLAKNIQYF.